This is a list of T cell receptor beta chains from one sample in a study of chemoradiotherapy in HPV16-positive cancers. The table came from immunoSEQ multiplex PCR; TCRdb's copy has only in-frame clones and leaves some out. The repertoire holds about 980 clones, with around 85% as singletons. The input for sequencing was tumor tissue, taken from a patient who underwent chemoradiotherapy. These receptors all stem from a human donor with HPV-associated anogenital cancer. Each CDR3 is given with its conserved first and last residue. D genes are given only for firm matches. The size entry is marked missing in some rows and otherwise reads once, few, many or a size class.

j_call	d_call	v_call	clone_size	cdr3_aa	cdr3_nt
TRBJ2-6	.	TRBV25-1	.	CASSLTGQSRANVLTF	TGTGCCAGCAGTTTAACTGGACAAAGTCGGGCCAACGTCCTGACTTTC
TRBJ1-3	.	TRBV7-8	.	CASSLMGSGNTIYF	TGTGCCAGCAGCTTAATGGGCTCTGGAAACACCATATATTTT
TRBJ2-3	TRBD2	TRBV27	.	CASSTGTISTDTQYF	TGTGCCAGCAGTACCGGGACTATAAGCACAGATACGCAGTATTTT
TRBJ1-1	TRBD1	TRBV5-4	.	CASSQLQGRNTEAFF	TGTGCCAGCAGCCAGTTACAGGGGAGGAACACTGAAGCTTTCTTT
TRBJ1-5	.	TRBV19	.	CASSALGFEDQPQHF	TGTGCCAGTAGCGCTTTGGGTTTCGAGGATCAGCCCCAGCATTTT
TRBJ1-2	.	TRBV5-1	.	CASSLGVTNYGYTF	TGCGCCAGCAGCTTGGGAGTTACTAACTATGGCTACACCTTC
TRBJ2-7	.	TRBV4-1	.	CASSRVQDSYEQYF	TGCGCCAGCAGCCGAGTACAGGATTCCTACGAGCAGTACTTC
TRBJ2-5	TRBD2	TRBV6-1	.	CASSGTSGGYSETQYF	TGTGCCAGCAGTGGAACTAGCGGGGGGTACAGTGAGACCCAGTACTTC
TRBJ2-7	.	TRBV27	.	CASSPTQQETAYEQYF	TGTGCCAGCAGCCCTACCCAACAGGAGACGGCCTACGAGCAGTACTTC
TRBJ2-6	.	TRBV6-1	.	CASSEAGAGLSGANVLTF	TGTGCCAGCAGTGAAGCCGGCGCTGGACTCTCTGGGGCCAACGTCCTGACTTTC
TRBJ1-1	.	TRBV20-1	few	CSARASGDAFF	TGCAGTGCACGTGCCTCAGGGGACGCTTTCTTT
TRBJ2-7	.	TRBV4-1	.	CASSQDNRVYYEQYF	TGCGCCAGCAGCCAAGATAACAGGGTTTACTACGAGCAGTACTTC